Presented here are 16 T cell receptor beta chains from one specimen sequenced in a study of T cell changes during pregnancy in multiple sclerosis. Using immunoSEQ multiplex PCR, the repertoire was profiled, and TCRdb retains in-frame clones only, with some absent. The sample records under 65,000 clones, about 92% being singletons. Sample: CD4+ T cells from peripheral blood mononuclear cells, taken after pregnancy. The receptors come from a female donor with multiple sclerosis, enrolled in a pregnancy study.

V usage is TRBV7-2 and J usage is TRBJ2-7; 8 bases match TRBD2. Losses at the gene ends were 2 bases for V and 7 bases for J; bases not matched to a gene: 7. The CDR3 loop spans 14 amino acids. Germline CDR1 reads SGHTA; CDR2 reads FQGNSA. For the CDR3, the DNA is TGTGCCAGCAGCTTACGAGCGGGGGACCGGGAGCAGTACTTC. Its protein is CASSLRAGDREQYF.

This chain links TRBV9 with TRBJ2-1; 7 bases match TRBD1. The V gene's germline CDR1 is SGDLS and CDR2 YYNGEE. This CDR3 spans 14 amino acids. V lost 3 bases, J lost 4 bases, and 4 bases stayed unmatched. CDR3 in DNA: TGTGCCAGCAGCGAAAGACAGGGATACAATGAGCAGTTCTTC. This codes for CASSERQGYNEQFF.

V usage is TRBV7-9 and J usage is TRBJ1-5; TRBD1 is a possible D gene (5 bases). V was pared by 1 base and J by 2 bases, with 12 bases between. Germline lookup yields CDR1 SEHNR and CDR2 FQNEAQ (reference sequence). This CDR3 comprises 16 residues. The CDR3 nucleotides are TGTGCCAGCAGCTTAGTCGGGGGAGAGGGCAATCAGCCCCAGCATTTT. Its protein is CASSLVGGEGNQPQHF. Full variable domain (rest looked up from reference TRBV7-9 and TRBJ1-5): DTGVSQNPRHKITKRGQNVTFRCDPISEHNRLYWYRQTLGQGPEFLTYFQNEAQLEKSRLLSDRFSAERPKGSFSTLEIQRTEQGDSAMYLCASSLVGGEGNQPQHFGDGTRLSIL.

V gene TRBV7-2 combines with J gene TRBJ2-2; 7 bases are a match to TRBD2. Per the germline V gene, CDR1 is SGHTA and CDR2 is FQGNSA. V dropped 0 bases and J dropped 8; count of bases not matched to a gene: 3. The CDR3 totals 14 residues. CDR3 nucleotides: TGTGCCAGCAGCTTAGCACGGGGAGGGGGGGAGCTGTTTTTT. Translated: CASSLARGGGELFF.

This chain connects TRBV9 to TRBJ2-1; no clear D gene. The CDR3 is 13 amino acids. CDR1 and CDR2 (germline): SGDLS, YYNGEE. Trimming removed 0 bases from V and 6 bases from J, with 7 bases in between. The CDR3 coding sequence is TGTGCCAGCAGCGTAGTGTCGGGCAATGAGCAGTTCTTC. The encoded protein is CASSVVSGNEQFF.

This chain connects TRBV6-5 to TRBJ1-2, with D maybe TRBD1 (5 bases). The CDR3 covers 14 residues. Trimming shortened V by 4 bases and J by 8 bases, and 17 bases separated the two germline ends. Germline values: CDR1 MNHEY, CDR2 SVGAGI. This CDR3 reads CASSFRDLSTGYTF. CDR3 bases: TGTGCCAGCAGTTTCCGGGACTTATCCACGGGCTACACCTTC.

This chain connects TRBV27 to TRBJ2-7; TRBD1 aligns across 11 bases. Germline V lookup: CDR1 MNHEY, CDR2 SMNVEV (reference sequence). The CDR3 has 17 residues. Trimming removed 5 bases from V and 3 bases from J; junction bases left unmatched: 12. CDR3 sequence: CASSHIQGGTGGYEQYF. As DNA, the CDR3 is TGTGCCAGCAGTCACATCCAGGGGGGGACAGGGGGCTACGAGCAGTACTTC.

This chain links TRBV4-1 with TRBJ2-7; 8 bases are a match to TRBD2. With 5 bases clipped from V and 3 bases from J, the junction kept 9 bases outside the gene matches. This CDR3 contains 15 residues. Germline CDR1 reads MGHRA; CDR2 reads YSYEKL. This CDR3 is CASSLPRGGIYEQYF. CDR3 in DNA: TGCGCCAGCAGCTTACCCCGGGGGGGGATCTACGAGCAGTACTTC.

The chain is built from TRBV7-2 and TRBJ2-7, with unresolved D. Germline CDR1 is SGHTA and CDR2 is FQGNSA. V lost 1 base to trimming and J lost 4 bases, with 20 bases between them. The CDR3 spans 17 residues. The CDR3 loop reads CASSLGPGSSGGYEQYF. The CDR3 DNA follows: TGTGCCAGCAGCTTAGGCCCCGGGTCTAGTGGTGGGTACGAGCAGTACTTC.

In this sample, this clone turned up a few times. The CDR3 region has the DNA TGTGCCAGCAGCCGGGGGGTCCAGCTACCCTTCTTT. Amino acids: CASSRGVQLPFF. The chain uses TRBV11-3 and TRBJ1-1; D may be TRBD1 (5 bases). Germline values: CDR1 SGHNT, CDR2 YENEEA. V lost 5 bases and J lost 14, with 18 bases in between. The CDR3 contains 12 residues.

This chain connects TRBV10-3 to TRBJ2-7, with D maybe TRBD2 (5 bases). V was trimmed by 0 bases and J by 3 bases, leaving 18 bases between them. The CDR3 has 17 residues. Germline V gene sequence: CDR1 ENHRY, CDR2 SYGVKD. CDR3 amino acids: CAISESGGRGLGYEQYF. CDR3 in DNA: TGTGCCATCAGTGAGTCCGGTGGGAGAGGGCTGGGCTACGAGCAGTACTTC.

The chain is built from TRBV5-6 and TRBJ2-2; D is undetermined. Germline-derived CDR1 and CDR2 are SGHDT and YYEEEE. The CDR3 is 18 amino acids. V was shortened by 2 bases and J by 2 bases, with 19 bases between the two germline ends. The CDR3: CASSLQSINRPNTGELFF. The DNA of the CDR3 is TGTGCCAGCAGCTTACAATCTATCAACAGACCAAACACCGGGGAGCTGTTTTTT.

This chain joins TRBV15 and TRBJ1-1; tentatively, D is TRBD1 (5 bases). The V end lost 0 bases, the J end lost 0 bases, and 14 bases lay between the germline ends. This CDR3 is built from 17 residues. Looked up from germline, CDR1 is LNHNV and CDR2 is YYDKDF (reference sequence). CDR3 protein: CATSRDSLTGMNTEAFF. The CDR3 DNA is TGTGCCACCAGCAGAGATTCCCTTACAGGCATGAACACTGAAGCTTTCTTT.

J is TRBJ2-3 and V is TRBV6-5; D unclear. V lost 6 bases to trimming and J lost 0 bases, with 10 bases between them. There are 14 residues in the CDR3. CDR1 MNHEY and CDR2 SVGAGI come from the germline V gene. In nucleotides, the CDR3 is TGTGCCAGCAGCAATACACATAGCACAGATACGCAGTATTTT. It codes for CASSNTHSTDTQYF.

V usage is TRBV27 and J usage is TRBJ1-1, with TRBD1 matching over 10 bases. The CDR3 has 15 residues. Germline V gene lookup returns CDR1 MNHEY and CDR2 SMNVEV (reference sequence). V lost 6 bases to trimming and J lost 9 bases; unmatched junction nucleotides: 13. The CDR3 here is CASRYDRGPYAKAFF. CDR3 nucleotide sequence: TGTGCCAGCAGGTACGACAGGGGGCCCTACGCGAAAGCTTTCTTT.

This chain uses TRBV6-1 with TRBJ2-3; 8 bases map to TRBD1. CDR3 length: 15 residues. After removal of 5 bases from V and 2 bases from J, the junction contained 6 bases not matched to a gene. The germline CDR1 and CDR2 sequences are MNHNS and SASEGT. The DNA of the CDR3 is TGTGCCAGCAGTAGGGACAGGTATTACACAGATACGCAGTATTTT. Protein product: CASSRDRYYTDTQYF.